What follows is one T cell receptor (beta chain) and its context. Its antigen is not identified. The donors belonged to the roughly 120-subject validation cohort, separate from the 666-subject first cohort. The assay was immunoSEQ multiplex PCR, and TCRdb's table has in-frame clones only and misses some. Altogether approximately 180,000 clones are present, around 86% being singletons, with the ten largest covering approximately 2.5%. This entry belongs to a study of cytomegalovirus exposure and HLA in healthy donors. Study-wide results and limits: In vitro work confirmed that a few CMV-associated chains recognize CMV antigens. Researchers counted some 150 TCR beta chains as cytomegalovirus-associated.

The CDR3 totals 15 residues. Unmatched junction bases numbered 5, after V lost 6 bases and J lost 5 bases. CDR1 and CDR2 (germline): SGHTA, FQGNSA. This chain joins TRBV7-2 and TRBJ2-2; 11 bases match TRBD2. The TCR comes from a man younger than 35 in good health and CMV-seropositive. Sequencing input: PBMCs. CDR3 loop: CASRTGTSGTGELFF. The CDR3 nucleotides are TGTGCCAGCAGAACCGGGACTAGCGGTACCGGGGAGCTGTTTTTT.